This T cell receptor (beta chain) was identified during a study of regulatory T cells in long-lasting Graves disease. The time point was: newly diagnosed GD, antithyroid drugs for less than 3 months. The TCR library used RNA extracted from PBMCs. This clonotype was recorded at least ten times. Per germline, CDR1 MNHEY and CDR2 SMNVEV (reference sequence). V lost 0 bases to trimming and J lost 0 bases, with 6 bases between them. The CDR3 length is 15 residues. iRepertoire HTBI primers and Arm-PCR of CDR3 regions built TCR beta libraries. From the multiplex PCR reads, TCRdb called clonotypes with MiXCR, one entry per CDR3 protein. The table has about 470,000 distinct CDR3 sequences, around 14% seen once. This same sample was also part of a study on T cells in Graves' hyperthyroidism and ophthalmopathy.

The specimen comprised peripheral blood mononuclear cells (PBMCs), sampled at new diagnosis, from a patient treated with antithyroid drugs. The source is a woman in her thirties with Graves disease. The V gene is TRBV27, the J gene TRBJ1-3, with a weak D call TRBD1 (6 bases). This chain's CDR3 is CASSLSGASGNTIYF. The CDR3 nucleotides read TGTGCCAGCAGTTTATCGGGGGCCTCTGGAAACACCATATATTTT.